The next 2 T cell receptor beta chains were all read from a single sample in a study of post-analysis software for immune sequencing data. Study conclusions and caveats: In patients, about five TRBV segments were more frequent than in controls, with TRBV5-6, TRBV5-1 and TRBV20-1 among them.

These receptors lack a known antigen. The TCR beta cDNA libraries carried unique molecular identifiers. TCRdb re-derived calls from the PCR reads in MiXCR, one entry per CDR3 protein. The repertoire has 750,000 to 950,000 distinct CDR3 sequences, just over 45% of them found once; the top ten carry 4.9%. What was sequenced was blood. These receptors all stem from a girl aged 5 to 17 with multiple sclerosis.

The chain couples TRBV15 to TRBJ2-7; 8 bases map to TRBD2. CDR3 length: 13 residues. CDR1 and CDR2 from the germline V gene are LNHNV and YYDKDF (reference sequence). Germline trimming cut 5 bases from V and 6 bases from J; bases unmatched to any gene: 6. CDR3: CATSGSGSVEQYF. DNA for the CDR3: TGTGCCACCAGCGGAAGCGGGAGTGTCGAGCAGTACTTC.

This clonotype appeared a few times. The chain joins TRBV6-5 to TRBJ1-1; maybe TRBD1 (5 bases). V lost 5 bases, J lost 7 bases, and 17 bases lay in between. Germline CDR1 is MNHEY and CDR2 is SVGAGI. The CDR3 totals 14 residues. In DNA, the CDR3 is TGTGCCAGCAGTCCCCCGGCAGGCGGGGGTGAAGCTTTCTTT. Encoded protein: CASSPPAGGGEAFF.